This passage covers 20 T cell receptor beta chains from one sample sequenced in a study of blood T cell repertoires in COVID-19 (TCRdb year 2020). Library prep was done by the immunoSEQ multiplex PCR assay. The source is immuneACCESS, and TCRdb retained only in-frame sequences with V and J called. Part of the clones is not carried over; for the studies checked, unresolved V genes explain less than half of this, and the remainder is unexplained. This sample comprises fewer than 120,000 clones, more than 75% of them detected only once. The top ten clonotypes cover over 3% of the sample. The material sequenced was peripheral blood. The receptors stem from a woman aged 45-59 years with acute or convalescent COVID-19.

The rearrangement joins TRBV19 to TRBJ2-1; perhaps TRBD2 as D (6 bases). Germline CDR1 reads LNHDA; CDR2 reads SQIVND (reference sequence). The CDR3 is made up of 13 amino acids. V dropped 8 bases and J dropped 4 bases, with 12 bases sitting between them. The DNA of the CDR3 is TGTGCCAGTCTGTCGGGAGTATACAATGAGCAGTTCTTC. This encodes CASLSGVYNEQFF.

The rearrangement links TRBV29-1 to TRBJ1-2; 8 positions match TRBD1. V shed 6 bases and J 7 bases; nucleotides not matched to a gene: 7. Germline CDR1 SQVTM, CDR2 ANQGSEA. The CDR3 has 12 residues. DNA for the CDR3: TGCAGCGTATTAACAGGGGGAGGTGGCTACACCTTC. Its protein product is CSVLTGGGGYTF.

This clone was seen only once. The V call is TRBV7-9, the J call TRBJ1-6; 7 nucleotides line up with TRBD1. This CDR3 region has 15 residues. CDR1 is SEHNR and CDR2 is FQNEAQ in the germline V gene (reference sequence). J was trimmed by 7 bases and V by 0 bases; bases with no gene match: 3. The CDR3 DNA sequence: TGTGCCAGCAGCTTAGCTCAGGGGGTGAATTCACCCCTCCACTTT. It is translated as CASSLAQGVNSPLHF.

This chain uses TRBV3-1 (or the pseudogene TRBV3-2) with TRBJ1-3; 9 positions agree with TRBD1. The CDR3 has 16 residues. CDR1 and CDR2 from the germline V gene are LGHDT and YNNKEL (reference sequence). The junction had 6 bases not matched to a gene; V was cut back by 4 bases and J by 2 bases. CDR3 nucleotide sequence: TGTGCCAGCAGCCGTACAGGGGGCGCGCCTGGAAACACCATATATTTT. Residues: CASSRTGGAPGNTIYF.

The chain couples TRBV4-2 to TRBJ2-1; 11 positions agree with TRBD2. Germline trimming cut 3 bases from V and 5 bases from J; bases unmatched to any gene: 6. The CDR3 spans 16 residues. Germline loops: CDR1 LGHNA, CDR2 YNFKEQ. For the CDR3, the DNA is TGTGCCAGCAGCCATATCATTAGCGGGAGGGACAATGAGCAGTTCTTC. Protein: CASSHIISGRDNEQFF.

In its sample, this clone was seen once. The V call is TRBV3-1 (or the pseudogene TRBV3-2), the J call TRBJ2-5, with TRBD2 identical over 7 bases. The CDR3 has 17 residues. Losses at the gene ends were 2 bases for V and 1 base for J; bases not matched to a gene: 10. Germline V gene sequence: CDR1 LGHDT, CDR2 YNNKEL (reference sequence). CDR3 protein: CASSQPRGDDPQETQYF. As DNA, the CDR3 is TGTGCCAGCAGCCAACCCCGGGGGGACGACCCCCAAGAGACCCAGTACTTC.

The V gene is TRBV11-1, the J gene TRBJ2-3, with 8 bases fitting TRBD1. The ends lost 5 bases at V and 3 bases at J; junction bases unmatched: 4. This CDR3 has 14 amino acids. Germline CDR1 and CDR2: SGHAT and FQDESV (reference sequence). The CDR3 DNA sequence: TGTGCCAGCAGCCACAGGGGGAAAACAGATACGCAGTATTTT. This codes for CASSHRGKTDTQYF.

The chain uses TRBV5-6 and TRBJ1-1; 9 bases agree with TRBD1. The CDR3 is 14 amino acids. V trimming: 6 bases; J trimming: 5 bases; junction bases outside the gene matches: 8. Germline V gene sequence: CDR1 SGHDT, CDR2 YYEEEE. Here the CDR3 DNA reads TGTGCCAGCATCGTTCGACAGGGGGTAACTGAAGCTTTCTTT. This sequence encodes CASIVRQGVTEAFF.

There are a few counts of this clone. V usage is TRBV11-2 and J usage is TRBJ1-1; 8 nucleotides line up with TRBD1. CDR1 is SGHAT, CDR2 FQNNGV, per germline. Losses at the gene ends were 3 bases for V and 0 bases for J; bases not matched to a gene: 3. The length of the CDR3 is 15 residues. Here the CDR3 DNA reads TGTGCCAGCAGCTTGGGGACAGGTTTGAACACTGAAGCTTTCTTT. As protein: CASSLGTGLNTEAFF.

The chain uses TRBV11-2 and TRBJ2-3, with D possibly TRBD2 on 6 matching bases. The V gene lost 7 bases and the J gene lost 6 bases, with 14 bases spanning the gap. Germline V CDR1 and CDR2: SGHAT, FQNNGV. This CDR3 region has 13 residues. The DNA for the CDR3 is TGTGCCAGCACCCGGGGGACCGGGGATACGCAGTATTTT. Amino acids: CASTRGTGDTQYF.

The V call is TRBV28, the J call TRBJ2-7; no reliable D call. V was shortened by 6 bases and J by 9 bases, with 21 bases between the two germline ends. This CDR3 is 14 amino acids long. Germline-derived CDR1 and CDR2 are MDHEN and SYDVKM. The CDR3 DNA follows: TGTGCCAGCAGCAGCCGGGTTGGGTTTCGTGGGCAGTACTTC. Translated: CASSSRVGFRGQYF.

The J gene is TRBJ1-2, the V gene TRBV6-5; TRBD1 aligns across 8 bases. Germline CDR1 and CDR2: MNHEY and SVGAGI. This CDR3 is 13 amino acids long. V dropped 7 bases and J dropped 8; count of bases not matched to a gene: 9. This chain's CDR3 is CASTTRTGLGYTF. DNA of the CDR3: TGTGCCAGCACTACGAGGACAGGGCTAGGCTACACCTTC.

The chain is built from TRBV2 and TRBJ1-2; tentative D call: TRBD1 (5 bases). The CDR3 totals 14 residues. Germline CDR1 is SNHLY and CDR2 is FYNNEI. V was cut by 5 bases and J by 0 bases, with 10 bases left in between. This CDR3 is CASSRGGANYGYTF. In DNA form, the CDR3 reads TGTGCCAGCAGTCGGGGGGGAGCTAACTATGGCTACACCTTC.

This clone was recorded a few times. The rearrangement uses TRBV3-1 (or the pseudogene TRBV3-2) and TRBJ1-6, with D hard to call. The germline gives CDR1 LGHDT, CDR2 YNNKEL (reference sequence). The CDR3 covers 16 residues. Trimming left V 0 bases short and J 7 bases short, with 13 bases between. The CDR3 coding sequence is TGTGCCAGCAGCCAAGATAGTAGCCCGAGGAATTCACCCCTCCACTTT. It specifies CASSQDSSPRNSPLHF.

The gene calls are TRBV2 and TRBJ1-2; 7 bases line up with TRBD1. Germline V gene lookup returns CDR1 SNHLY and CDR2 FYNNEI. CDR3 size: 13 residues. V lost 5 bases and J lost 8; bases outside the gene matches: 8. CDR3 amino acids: CASSFTGQEGYTF. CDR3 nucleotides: TGTGCCAGCAGTTTTACAGGACAGGAAGGCTACACCTTC.

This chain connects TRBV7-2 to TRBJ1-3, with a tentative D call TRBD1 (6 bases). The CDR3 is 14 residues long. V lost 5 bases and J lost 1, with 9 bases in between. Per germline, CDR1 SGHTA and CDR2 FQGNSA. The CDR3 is CASSKTGSGNTIYF. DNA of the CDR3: TGTGCCAGCAGCAAGACAGGTTCTGGAAACACCATATATTTT. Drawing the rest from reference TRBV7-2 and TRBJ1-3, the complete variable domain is GAGVSQSPSNKVTEKGKDVELRCDPISGHTALYWYRQSLGQGLEFLIYFQGNSAPDKSGLPSDRFSAERTGGSVSTLTIQRTQQEDSAVYLCASSKTGSGNTIYFGEGSWLTVV.

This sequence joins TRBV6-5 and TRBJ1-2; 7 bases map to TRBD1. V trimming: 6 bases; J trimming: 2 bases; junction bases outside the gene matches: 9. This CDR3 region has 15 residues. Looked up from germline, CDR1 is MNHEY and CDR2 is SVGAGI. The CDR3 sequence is CASRPRQGSNYGYTF. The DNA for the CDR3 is TGTGCCAGCAGGCCCAGACAGGGTTCGAACTATGGCTACACCTTC.

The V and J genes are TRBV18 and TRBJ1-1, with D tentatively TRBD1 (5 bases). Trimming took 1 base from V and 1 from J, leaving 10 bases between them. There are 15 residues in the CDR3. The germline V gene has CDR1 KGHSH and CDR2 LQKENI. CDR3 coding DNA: TGTGCCAGCTCACCACAGCGGGGCTGGAACACTGAAGCTTTCTTT. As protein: CASSPQRGWNTEAFF.

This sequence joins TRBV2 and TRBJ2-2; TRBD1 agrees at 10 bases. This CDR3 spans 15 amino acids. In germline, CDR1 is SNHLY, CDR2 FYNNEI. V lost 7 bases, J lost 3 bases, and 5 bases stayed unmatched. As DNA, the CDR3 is TGTGCCAGCACCCGACAGGGGGCTGACACCGGGGAGCTGTTTTTT. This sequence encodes CASTRQGADTGELFF.

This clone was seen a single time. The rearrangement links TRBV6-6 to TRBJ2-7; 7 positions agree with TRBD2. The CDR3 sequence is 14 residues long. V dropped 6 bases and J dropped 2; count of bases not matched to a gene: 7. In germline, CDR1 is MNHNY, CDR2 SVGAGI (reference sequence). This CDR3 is CASSREGGTYEQYF. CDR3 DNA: TGTGCCAGCAGCAGGGAGGGTGGAACCTACGAGCAGTACTTC.